The next 23 T cell receptor beta chains were all read from a single sample in a study of T cells in Graves' hyperthyroidism and ophthalmopathy. TCR beta CDR3 region amplification was performed from RNA transcripts. HTBI primers were the set used in a first-round RT-PCR of the TCR CDR3. TCRdb fed the multiplex PCR reads into MiXCR, producing one record per CDR3 protein. The table includes a few hundred thousand distinct CDR3 sequences, approximately 15% detected once. Source material: blood. The receptors were sampled from a woman aged 25 to 39 with Graves' hyperthyroidism.

A few counts support this clonotype. V is TRBV27 and J is TRBJ1-6; D remains unclear. Germline CDR1 reads MNHEY; CDR2 reads SMNVEV (reference sequence). Trimming stripped 4 bases from V and 8 bases from J, with 9 bases between. The CDR3 is 13 residues long. CDR3 protein: CASSSVFDSPLHF. The CDR3 coding sequence is TGTGCCAGCAGTTCCGTCTTTGATTCACCCCTCCACTTT.

Ten or more counts support this clonotype. The chain employs TRBV30 and TRBJ1-2, with a tentative D call TRBD1 (6 bases). This CDR3 comprises 12 residues. The ends were cut back, 5 bases at V and 6 bases at J, with 13 bases in the middle. Germline V lookup: CDR1 GTSNPN, CDR2 SVGIG (reference sequence). The CDR3 region is CAWGQSWDGYTF. The CDR3 nucleotides are TGTGCCTGGGGACAGTCTTGGGATGGCTACACCTTC.

This clonotype was seen ten or more times. The DNA of the CDR3 is TGCGCCAGCAGCACACCCCGGCGGACCCGTAATGAAAAACTGTTTTTT. Translating it yields CASSTPRRTRNEKLFF. The chain links TRBV4-1 to TRBJ1-4, with D uncertain. This CDR3 spans 16 amino acids. V lost 5 bases, J lost 4 bases, and 17 bases lay in between. Germline V lookup: CDR1 MGHRA, CDR2 YSYEKL.

This CDR3 reads CASSLALQGNTEAFF. CDR3 in DNA: TGTGCCAGCAGTTTAGCGCTGCAGGGGAACACTGAAGCTTTCTTT. The chain links TRBV12-3 or TRBV12-4 to TRBJ1-1; tentative D call: TRBD1 (5 bases). CDR3 length: 15 residues. Trimming stripped 0 bases from V and 1 base from J, with 9 bases between.

This clonotype was counted ten times or more. The V and J genes are TRBV2 and TRBJ2-7, with D unclear. From germline, CDR1 is SNHLY and CDR2 FYNNEI. The V gene lost 4 bases and the J gene lost 2 bases, with 6 bases spanning the gap. This CDR3 contains 12 residues. The CDR3 bases are TGTGCCAGCAGTGCGGACGCCTACGAGCAGTACTTC. It codes for CASSADAYEQYF. The full variable domain, completed using reference TRBV2 and TRBJ2-7, is EPEVTQTPSHQVTQMGQEVILRCVPISNHLYFYWYRQILGQKVEFLVSFYNNEISEKSEIFDDQFSVERPDGSNFTLKIRSTKLEDSAMYFCASSADAYEQYFGPGTRLTVT.

This rearrangement joins TRBV4-3 to TRBJ2-2; no reliable D call. This CDR3 is 16 amino acids long. Germline V gives CDR1 LGHNA, CDR2 YSLEER. Trimming left V 1 base short and J 2 bases short, with 11 bases between. The CDR3 nucleotides are TGCGCCAGCAGCCAAGCTGGGCGAACCAACACCGGGGAGCTGTTTTTT. Amino acid sequence: CASSQAGRTNTGELFF.

The chain links TRBV6-2 or TRBV6-3 to TRBJ2-3, with 8 bases that match TRBD2. After removal of 0 bases from V and 6 bases from J, the junction contained 2 bases not matched to a gene. The CDR3 consists of 14 residues. Per germline, CDR1 MNHEY and CDR2 SVGEGT. The CDR3 sequence is CASSYSGLGDTQYF. DNA of the CDR3: TGTGCCAGCAGTTACTCGGGACTAGGGGATACGCAGTATTTT.

There are many counts of this clonotype. The chain uses TRBV2 and TRBJ1-3; maybe TRBD1 (5 bases). The length of the CDR3 is 14 residues. V was cut by 4 bases and J by 0 bases, with 7 bases left in between. Germline V lookup: CDR1 SNHLY, CDR2 FYNNEI. The CDR3 loop is CASSVQGSGNTIYF. In DNA, the CDR3 is TGTGCCAGCAGTGTTCAGGGCTCTGGAAACACCATATATTTT.

This clonotype was recorded at least ten times. V gene TRBV12-3 or TRBV12-4 combines with J gene TRBJ1-1; the D gene is possibly TRBD1 (6 bases). The CDR3 contains 17 residues. V lost 6 bases and J lost 3, with 23 bases in between. DNA for the CDR3: TGTGCCAGCAGGCCTTTAAGGGGGGGGCTTGGGGACACTGAAGCTTTCTTT. This codes for CASRPLRGGLGDTEAFF.

This clonotype has at least ten counts. The J gene is TRBJ2-3, the V gene TRBV7-7; no reliable D call. Trimming took off 5 bases at V and 6 bases at J, with 12 bases between the two ends. From germline, CDR1 is SSHAT and CDR2 FNYEAQ (reference sequence). The CDR3 spans 13 residues. CDR3: CASSANRVDTQYF. The CDR3 bases are TGTGCCAGCAGCGCAAATAGAGTGGATACGCAGTATTTT. The full variable domain, in which reference TRBV7-7 and TRBJ2-3 provide the parts outside the CDR3, is GAGVSQSPRYKVTKRGQDVTLRCDPISSHATLYWYQQALGQGPEFLTYFNYEAQPDKSGLPSDRFSAERPEGSISTLTIQRTEQRDSAMYRCASSANRVDTQYFGPGTRLTVL.

This clonotype has only a few counts. The rearrangement joins TRBV18 to TRBJ2-3, with a possible D match to TRBD1 (6 bases). CDR1 and CDR2 (germline): KGHSH, LQKENI. The CDR3 sequence is 14 residues long. V lost 4 bases and J 2 bases, leaving 10 bases between the germline ends. CDR3: CASSRRTATDTQYF. CDR3 DNA: TGTGCCAGCTCACGTAGGACAGCCACAGATACGCAGTATTTT.

This clonotype was detected many times. This chain joins TRBV27 and TRBJ2-1; D uncertain. This CDR3 region has 11 residues. Trimming pared 2 bases from V and 11 bases from J, leaving 7 bases between. CDR1 and CDR2 from the germline V gene are MNHEY and SMNVEV (reference sequence). CDR3 region: CASSLGRQQFF. CDR3 nucleotides: TGTGCCAGCAGTTTAGGCAGGCAGCAGTTCTTC.

This clonotype was recorded a few times. The chain employs TRBV9 and TRBJ2-1, with 8 bases matching TRBD2. J gave up 8 bases and V 5 bases, and 9 bases lay outside the gene matches. Germline values: CDR1 SGDLS, CDR2 YYNGEE. The CDR3 has 14 residues. CDR3 region: CASSPGLGFHEQFF. The CDR3 region has the DNA TGTGCCAGCAGTCCGGGACTAGGGTTCCATGAGCAGTTCTTC.

The V and J genes are TRBV7-2 and TRBJ2-3; 7 nucleotides align to TRBD2. The germline V gene has CDR1 SGHTA and CDR2 FQGNSA. The CDR3 totals 15 residues. V lost 3 bases, J lost 5 bases, and 8 bases stayed unmatched. The CDR3 spells CASSFEGGPGDTQYF. The CDR3 DNA sequence: TGTGCCAGCAGCTTCGAGGGAGGGCCTGGAGATACGCAGTATTTT.

The chain is built from TRBV30 and TRBJ2-7, with D perhaps matching TRBD1 (6 bases). Germline V gene lookup returns CDR1 GTSNPN and CDR2 SVGIG (reference sequence). CDR3 length equals 15 residues. Trimming took off 4 bases at V and 0 bases at J, with 16 bases between the two ends. CDR3 residues: CAWTGQTGSSYEQYF. For the CDR3, the DNA is TGTGCCTGGACCGGCCAAACAGGGAGCTCCTACGAGCAGTACTTC.

This clonotype was recorded a few times. The V and J genes are TRBV20-1 and TRBJ2-7; perhaps TRBD1 as D (6 bases). The CDR3 has 13 residues. Trimming stripped 6 bases from V and 3 bases from J, with 15 bases between. CDR1 DFQATT and CDR2 SNEGSKA come from the germline V gene (reference sequence). DNA of the CDR3: TGCAGTGCAGGGGGAAGTGGCCTCTACGAGCAGTACTTC. Amino acids: CSAGGSGLYEQYF.

In its sample, this clonotype was seen a few times. The rearrangement joins TRBV10-2 to TRBJ2-5, with D possibly matching TRBD2 (6 bases). With 0 bases removed from V and 2 bases from J, the gap between germline ends came to 7 bases. The CDR3 is 14 residues long. CDR1 and CDR2 (germline): WSHSY, SAAADI. The CDR3 DNA follows: TGCGCCAGCAGTGAGTCGACTAGGCAAGAGACCCAGTACTTC. This translates into CASSESTRQETQYF.

The chain employs TRBV3-1 and TRBJ2-5; 10 bases align to TRBD2. This CDR3 has 20 amino acids. The germline V gene has CDR1 LGHDT and CDR2 YNNKEL (reference sequence). V gave up 0 bases and J gave up 5 bases; unmatched junction bases: 18. CDR3 bases: TGTGCCAGCAGCCAAGATCATGAAATCTGGGCTAGCGGGAGAGTGGAGACCCAGTACTTC. Translation gives CASSQDHEIWASGRVETQYF.

Many counts were recorded for this clonotype. The chain joins TRBV5-6 to TRBJ2-4, with D uncertain. Trimming pared 6 bases from V and 2 bases from J, leaving 12 bases between. The CDR3 is 14 amino acids. CDR1 and CDR2 from the germline V gene are SGHDT and YYEEEE. CDR3 sequence (DNA): TGTGCCAGCACCCCCCCTGGGACCAAAAACATTCAGTACTTC. It translates to CASTPPGTKNIQYF.

This clonotype has a handful of counts. The rearrangement links TRBV15 to TRBJ2-5, with D possibly being TRBD1 (5 bases). V was trimmed by 6 bases and J by 1 base, leaving 9 bases between them. The CDR3 totals 13 residues. Germline CDR1 LNHNV, CDR2 YYDKDF (reference sequence). The CDR3 spells CATRVRAQETQYF. CDR3 bases: TGTGCCACCAGAGTCAGGGCCCAAGAGACCCAGTACTTC. The full variable domain, completed using reference TRBV15 and TRBJ2-5, is DAMVIQNPRYQVTQFGKPVTLSCSQTLNHNVMYWYQQKSSQAPKLLFHYYDKDFNNEADTPDNFQSRRPNTSFCFLDIRSPGLGDTAMYLCATRVRAQETQYFGPGTRLLVL.

The chain employs TRBV9 and TRBJ1-6; D is perhaps TRBD1 (5 bases). Germline-derived CDR1 and CDR2 are SGDLS and YYNGEE. Trimming stripped 4 bases from V and 3 bases from J, with 14 bases between. The CDR3 extends over 16 amino acids. Here the CDR3 DNA reads TGTGCCAGCAGCCCAACAGGCAGAAACTATAATTCACCCCTCCACTTT. Residues: CASSPTGRNYNSPLHF.

This clonotype was detected a few times. The genes are TRBV3-1 and TRBJ1-6; D not certain. The CDR3 has 13 residues. The germline CDR1 and CDR2 sequences are LGHDT and YNNKEL (reference sequence). V shed 3 bases and J shed 5 bases, with 5 bases lying between them. CDR3 in amino acids: CASSHGDNSPLHF. In DNA, the CDR3 is TGTGCCAGCAGCCATGGGGATAATTCACCCCTCCACTTT. The full variable domain, in which reference TRBV3-1 and TRBJ1-6 provide the parts outside the CDR3, is DTAVSQTPKYLVTQMGNDKSIKCEQNLGHDTMYWYKQDSKKFLKIMFSYNNKELIINETVPNRFSPKSPDKAHLNLHINSLELGDSAVYFCASSHGDNSPLHFGNGTRLTVT.

This clonotype has a count of ten or more. The chain recombines TRBV20-1 with TRBJ2-7, with D possibly being TRBD2 (6 bases). The V gene's germline CDR1 is DFQATT and CDR2 SNEGSKA (reference sequence). The CDR3 length is 13 residues. Trimming took off 4 bases at V and 3 bases at J, with 13 bases between the two ends. CDR3 in amino acids: CSAINSGDYEQYF. In DNA form, the CDR3 reads TGCAGTGCTATAAACTCGGGGGACTACGAGCAGTACTTC.